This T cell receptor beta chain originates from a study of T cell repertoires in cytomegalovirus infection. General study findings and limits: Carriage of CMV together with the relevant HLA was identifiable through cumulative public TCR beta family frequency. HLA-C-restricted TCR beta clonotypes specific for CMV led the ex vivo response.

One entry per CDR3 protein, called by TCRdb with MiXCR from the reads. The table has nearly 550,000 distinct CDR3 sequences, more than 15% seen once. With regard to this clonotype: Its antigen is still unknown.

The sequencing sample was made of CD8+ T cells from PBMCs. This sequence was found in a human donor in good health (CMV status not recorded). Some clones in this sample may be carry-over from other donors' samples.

The CDR3 nucleotides read TGTGCCAGCAGCCCCATGACAGGCTGGCCCCCCTATAGCAATCAGCCCCAGCATTTT. It is translated as CASSPMTGWPPYSNQPQHF. This chain connects TRBV14 to TRBJ1-5; D possibly corresponds to TRBD1 (6 bases). There are 19 residues in the CDR3. Germline assignment: CDR1 SGHDN and CDR2 FVKESK. V dropped 4 bases and J dropped 0 bases, with 22 bases sitting between them.